These 23 T cell receptor beta chains originate from one sample sequenced in a study of shared clonotypes between healthy human individuals. Profiled with immunoSEQ multiplex PCR; TCRdb holds only in-frame clones, not every one. The sample lists nearly 1 million clones, around three quarters occurring once. Sequences were obtained from memory CD4+ T cells sorted from blood. The subset denotes: CD45RA-negative fraction. Receptor source: a man between 18 and 35 years old in good health.

The rearrangement uses TRBV7-9 and TRBJ2-7; 15 bases are shared with TRBD2. Germline-derived CDR1 and CDR2 are SEHNR and FQNEAQ (reference sequence). This CDR3 has 14 residues. V lost 5 bases and J lost 6; bases outside the gene matches: 2. This CDR3 is CASSPGLAGGEQYF. The CDR3 coding sequence is TGTGCCAGCAGCCCGGGACTAGCGGGAGGCGAGCAGTACTTC.

The chain combines TRBV2 with TRBJ2-7, with a tentative D call TRBD1 (7 bases). V was cut by 6 bases and J by 6 bases, with 15 bases left in between. This CDR3 comprises 13 residues. Germline V lookup: CDR1 SNHLY, CDR2 FYNNEI. The CDR3 is CASSPRGDGEQYF. DNA of the CDR3: TGTGCCAGCAGCCCCAGGGGGGATGGCGAGCAGTACTTC.

This clone was counted between two and nine times. This chain links TRBV6-1 with TRBJ1-1; tentative D call: TRBD1 (5 bases). Germline loops: CDR1 MNHNS, CDR2 SASEGT. V lost 4 bases, J lost 1 base, and 13 bases lay in between. The CDR3 extends over 15 amino acids. This chain's CDR3 is CASSGPGGGNTEAFF. CDR3 nucleotide sequence: TGTGCCAGCAGTGGGCCCGGGGGAGGGAACACTGAAGCTTTCTTT.

In this sample, this clone turned up once. The chain's CDR3 is CASSYDSPLEQFF. CDR3 coding DNA: TGTGCCAGCAGCTACGACAGTCCCCTGGAGCAGTTCTTC. The chain employs TRBV7-2 and TRBJ2-1, with D perhaps matching TRBD1 (5 bases). There are 13 residues in the CDR3. Between the trimmed V and J ends, which lost 4 bases and 10 bases, there was a span of 14 bases. Germline assignment: CDR1 SGHTA and CDR2 FQGNSA.

This clone was detected only once. This rearrangement joins TRBV10-3 to TRBJ2-2; 10 bases line up with TRBD1. V gave up 7 bases and J gave up 2 bases; unmatched junction bases: 7. Germline V gene lookup returns CDR1 ENHRY and CDR2 SYGVKD. The CDR3 contains 16 residues. CDR3 sequence (DNA): TGTGCCATCACTACAGACAGGGGGCTTAACACCGGGGAGCTGTTTTTT. This sequence encodes CAITTDRGLNTGELFF.

This chain joins TRBV4-1 and TRBJ2-3; maybe TRBD2 (5 bases). V lost 0 bases, J lost 0 bases, and 13 bases lay in between. The CDR3 consists of 17 residues. The germline V gene has CDR1 MGHRA and CDR2 YSYEKL. The CDR3 is CASSQDRSGSSTDTQYF. The CDR3 DNA reads TGCGCCAGCAGCCAAGATAGAAGCGGCTCTAGCACAGATACGCAGTATTTT.

The chain joins TRBV12-5 to TRBJ1-6; 8 bases fit TRBD1. The CDR3 extends over 17 amino acids. Germline CDR1 reads LGHNT; CDR2 reads FRNRAP. The V segment lost 2 bases and the J segment 6 bases; nucleotides outside the gene matches: 9. CDR3 nucleotide sequence: TGTGCTAGTGGTTTGTTTGGGAACAGGGGGTTTAATTCACCCCTCCACTTT. Translating gives CASGLFGNRGFNSPLHF. Together with reference TRBV12-5 and TRBJ1-6, the CDR3 gives the full variable domain: DARVTQTPRHKVTEMGQEVTMRCQPILGHNTVFWYRQTMMQGLELLAYFRNRAPLDDSGMPKDRFSAEMPDATLATLKIQPSEPRDSAVYFCASGLFGNRGFNSPLHFGNGTRLTVT.

V gene TRBV6-1 combines with J gene TRBJ2-3, with D perhaps TRBD1 (5 bases). Germline V lookup: CDR1 MNHNS, CDR2 SASEGT. The CDR3 length is 15 residues. Between the trimmed V and J ends, which lost 8 bases and 2 bases, there was a span of 17 bases. The CDR3 DNA sequence: TGTGCCAGCTCGTCCCGGACATCGATCACAGATACGCAGTATTTT. Amino acids: CASSSRTSITDTQYF.

This clone was detected ten times or more. This chain links TRBV2 with TRBJ2-1; 8 bases agree with TRBD1. Germline-derived CDR1 and CDR2 are SNHLY and FYNNEI. The CDR3 has 15 amino acids. The V segment lost 5 bases and the J segment 4 bases; nucleotides outside the gene matches: 7. CDR3 in amino acids: CASSYLGQAYNEQFF. The CDR3 DNA follows: TGTGCCAGCAGTTATTTGGGACAGGCATACAATGAGCAGTTCTTC.

The chain carries TRBV13 and TRBJ1-3; D not resolved. Germline V gene lookup returns CDR1 PRHDT and CDR2 FYEKMQ (reference sequence). The CDR3 covers 12 residues. V was clipped by 0 bases and J by 4 bases, with 1 base between them. CDR3 protein: CASSLGGNTIYF. The CDR3 DNA is TGTGCCAGCAGCTTAGGGGGAAACACCATATATTTT.

This clone was seen a handful of times. This chain connects TRBV30 to TRBJ2-5, with D possibly being TRBD2 (6 bases). The CDR3 runs to 14 residues. Germline CDR1 is GTSNPN and CDR2 is SVGIG (reference sequence). V was pared by 8 bases and J by 2 bases, with 18 bases between. The CDR3 bases are TGTGCCCGGGCGGGGCCTGTTGGGCAAGAGACCCAGTACTTC. This translates into CARAGPVGQETQYF.

The chain uses TRBV18 and TRBJ2-5; D unclear. The CDR3 runs to 14 residues. With 0 bases removed from V and 4 bases from J, the gap between germline ends came to 9 bases. CDR1 KGHSH and CDR2 LQKENI come from the germline V gene. CDR3 residues: CASSPPNDGETQYF. CDR3 nucleotide sequence: TGTGCCAGCTCACCACCGAATGATGGAGAGACCCAGTACTTC.

The chain employs TRBV4-2 and TRBJ2-2; TRBD1 matches 8 bases. This CDR3 has 17 amino acids. CDR1 and CDR2 (germline): LGHNA, YNFKEQ. Germline trimming cut 1 base from V and 4 bases from J; bases unmatched to any gene: 8. CDR3 DNA sequence: TGTGCCAGCAGCCAAGGATCAGGGACAGGAGGCACCGGGGAGCTGTTTTTT. Residues: CASSQGSGTGGTGELFF.

This chain connects TRBV15 to TRBJ2-1, with 9 positions matching TRBD2. V was clipped by 3 bases and J by 4 bases; unmatched bases: 7. CDR1 is LNHNV, CDR2 YYDKDF, per germline (reference sequence). The CDR3 totals 16 residues. This CDR3 is CATSSVTSGEYNEQFF. As DNA, the CDR3 is TGTGCCACCAGCAGCGTGACTAGCGGAGAGTACAATGAGCAGTTCTTC.

This chain uses TRBV2 with TRBJ2-3; 7 nucleotides match TRBD1. The germline CDR1 and CDR2 sequences are SNHLY and FYNNEI. The CDR3 extends over 16 amino acids. Trimming cost V 4 bases and J 2 bases; bases outside gene matches: 9. The CDR3 DNA is TGTGCCAGCAGTGTTAGGGCAGGGGGTCTCACAGATACGCAGTATTTT. It yields the protein CASSVRAGGLTDTQYF.

This clone was counted a few times. Other DNA sequences in this sample translate to the same CDR3. The rearrangement joins TRBV6-1 to TRBJ2-2; 8 bases line up with TRBD1. The CDR3 has 15 amino acids. Trimming cost V 6 bases and J 3 bases; bases outside gene matches: 6. The germline V gene has CDR1 MNHNS and CDR2 SASEGT. The CDR3 sequence: CASRGQGRDTGELFF. DNA for the CDR3: TGTGCCAGCAGAGGACAGGGAAGGGACACCGGGGAGCTGTTTTTT.

J is TRBJ2-4 and V is TRBV28; D perhaps matches TRBD2 (5 bases). The V end lost 6 bases, the J end lost 0 bases, and 12 bases lay between the germline ends. From germline, CDR1 is MDHEN and CDR2 SYDVKM. CDR3 length equals 15 residues. CDR3 in DNA: TGTGCCAGCAGATCCCGGGGTAAAGCCAAAAACATTCAGTACTTC. It codes for CASRSRGKAKNIQYF. Drawing the rest from reference TRBV28 and TRBJ2-4, the complete variable domain is DVKVTQSSRYLVKRTGEKVFLECVQDMDHENMFWYRQDPGLGLRLIYFSYDVKMKEKGDIPEGYSVSREKKERFSLILESASTNQTSMYLCASRSRGKAKNIQYFGAGTRLSVL.

V usage is TRBV7-2 and J usage is TRBJ2-7, with 9 bases identical to TRBD2. Germline V CDR1 and CDR2: SGHTA, FQGNSA. The CDR3 consists of 15 residues. V shed 0 bases, J shed 0 bases, and the junction held 0 bases outside the gene matches. CDR3 nucleotides: TGTGCCAGCAGCTTAGCAGCGGGAGGCTCCTACGAGCAGTACTTC. Encoded protein: CASSLAAGGSYEQYF.

To note about this clone: This specimen includes other DNA sequences encoding the same CDR3. The chain combines TRBV5-1 with TRBJ1-3, with TRBD1 matching over 7 bases. The CDR3 contains 14 residues. V dropped 2 bases and J dropped 2; count of bases not matched to a gene: 1. The germline gives CDR1 SGHRS, CDR2 YFSETQ. The CDR3 sequence is CASSLGTAGNTIYF. CDR3 nucleotide sequence: TGCGCCAGCAGCTTAGGGACAGCTGGAAACACCATATATTTT.

Details on this clone: Other DNA variants within this sample encode the same CDR3. V is TRBV28 and J is TRBJ2-5; D not resolved. The CDR3 covers 12 residues. Trimming removed 2 bases from V and 5 bases from J, with 6 bases in between. Germline-derived CDR1 and CDR2 are MDHEN and SYDVKM. The CDR3 DNA follows: TGTGCCAGCAGTTTACTCGGGGAGACCCAGTACTTC. Encoded protein: CASSLLGETQYF.

Of note for this clone: This sample includes further DNA sequences coding for the same CDR3. V is TRBV11-3 and J is TRBJ2-7; no clear D gene. CDR1 SGHNT and CDR2 YENEEA come from the germline V gene. CDR3 length equals 13 residues. The ends were cut back, 0 bases at V and 3 bases at J, with 6 bases in the middle. The CDR3 is CASSLDLGYEQYF. Here the CDR3 DNA reads TGTGCCAGCAGCTTAGATCTGGGCTACGAGCAGTACTTC.

J is TRBJ2-7 and V is TRBV28; 13 nucleotides match TRBD2. Germline lookup yields CDR1 MDHEN and CDR2 SYDVKM. V shed 5 bases, J shed 3 bases, and the junction held 10 bases outside the gene matches. The CDR3 covers 17 residues. The CDR3, as DNA: TGTGCCAGCAGTCCCTGGACTAGCGGGGGAACAAGCTACGAGCAGTACTTC. This codes for CASSPWTSGGTSYEQYF.

There are many counts of this clone. The same CDR3 is also encoded by other DNA sequences in this sample. The chain joins TRBV9 to TRBJ2-5; D not resolved. V lost 0 bases and J 2 bases, leaving 8 bases between the germline ends. Germline V gives CDR1 SGDLS, CDR2 YYNGEE. The length of the CDR3 is 14 residues. This chain's CDR3 is CASSVGVSQETQYF. The CDR3 DNA sequence: TGTGCCAGCAGCGTAGGGGTATCACAAGAGACCCAGTACTTC. Supplemented by reference TRBV9 and TRBJ2-5, the full variable domain reads DSGVTQTPKHLITATGQRVTLRCSPRSGDLSVYWYQQSLDQGLQFLIQYYNGEERAKGNILERFSAQQFPDLHSELNLSSLELGDSALYFCASSVGVSQETQYFGPGTRLLVL.